One sample yielded the 2 T cell receptor beta chains listed below, sequenced in a study of cytomegalovirus exposure and HLA in healthy donors. The repertoire was sequenced with immunoSEQ multiplex PCR; TCRdb's copy has only in-frame clones and lacks some. The data hold almost 200,000 clones, with roughly three quarters observed a single time. Sequencing was done on a sample of PBMCs. Source of these receptors: a woman aged 25-40 years in good health and CMV-seronegative.

Only a few counts were recorded for this clone. V usage is TRBV29-1 and J usage is TRBJ1-2; a weak D match, TRBD1 (6 bases). The length of the CDR3 is 10 residues. CDR1 and CDR2 from the germline V gene are SQVTM and ANQGSEA. V lost 5 bases, J lost 6 bases, and 7 bases lay in between. CDR3 sequence reads: CSVTGNGYTF. CDR3 nucleotides: TGCAGCGTTACAGGGAATGGCTACACCTTC.

The gene calls are TRBV28 and TRBJ1-2, with a tentative D call TRBD1 (5 bases). V lost 2 bases and J lost 3, with 10 bases in between. Germline assignment: CDR1 MDHEN and CDR2 SYDVKM. The CDR3 contains 14 residues. The DNA of the CDR3 is TGTGCCAGCAGTTTAGGGGCTCAGGACTATGGCTACACCTTC. It translates to CASSLGAQDYGYTF.